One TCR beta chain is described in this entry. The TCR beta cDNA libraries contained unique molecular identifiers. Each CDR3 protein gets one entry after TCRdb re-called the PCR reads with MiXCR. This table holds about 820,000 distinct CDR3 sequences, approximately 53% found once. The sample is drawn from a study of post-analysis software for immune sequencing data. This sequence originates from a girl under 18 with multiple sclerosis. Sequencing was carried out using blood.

The CDR3 sequence: CASGLGLAESTDTQYF. DNA of the CDR3: TGTGCTAGTGGTTTGGGACTAGCGGAGTCCACAGATACGCAGTATTTT. This chain links TRBV12-5 with TRBJ2-3, with 9 bases aligning to TRBD2. Per the germline V gene, CDR1 is LGHNT and CDR2 is FRNRAP. V shed 1 base and J 2 bases; nucleotides not matched to a gene: 4. The CDR3 length is 16 residues.